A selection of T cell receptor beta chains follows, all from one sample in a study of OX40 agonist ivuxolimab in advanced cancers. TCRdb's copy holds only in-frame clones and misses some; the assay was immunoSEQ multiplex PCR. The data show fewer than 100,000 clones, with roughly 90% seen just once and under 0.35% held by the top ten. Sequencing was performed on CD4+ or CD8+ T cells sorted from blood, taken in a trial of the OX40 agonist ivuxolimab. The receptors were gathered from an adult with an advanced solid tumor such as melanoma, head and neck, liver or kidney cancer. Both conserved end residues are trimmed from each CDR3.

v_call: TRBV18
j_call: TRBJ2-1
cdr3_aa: ASSPTTSGSWNEQF

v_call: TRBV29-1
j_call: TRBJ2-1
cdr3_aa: SVSSGRAGSYNEQF

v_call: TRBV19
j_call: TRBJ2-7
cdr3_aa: ATSWVWGGTYEQY

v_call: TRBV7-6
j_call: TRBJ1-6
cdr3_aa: ASSLEAGQNRGGNSPLH

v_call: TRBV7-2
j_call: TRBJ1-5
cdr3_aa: ASSFGGKGPQH

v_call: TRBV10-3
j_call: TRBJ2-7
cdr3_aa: AISPGTSGRGEQY

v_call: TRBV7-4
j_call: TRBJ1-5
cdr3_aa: ASSPPPGLQPQH

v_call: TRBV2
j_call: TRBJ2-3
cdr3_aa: ASSVEAGGSDTQY

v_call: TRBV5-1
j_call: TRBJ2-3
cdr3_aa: ASSFEGGDTQY

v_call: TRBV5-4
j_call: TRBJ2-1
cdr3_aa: ASSSSLARHKDEQF

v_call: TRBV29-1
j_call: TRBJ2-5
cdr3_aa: SVEVSGTYQETQY

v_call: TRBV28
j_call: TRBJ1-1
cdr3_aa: ASSLWENTEAF

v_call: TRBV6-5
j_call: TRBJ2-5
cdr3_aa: ASSYSILAGVAAQY

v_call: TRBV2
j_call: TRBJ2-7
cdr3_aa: ASGRGYEQY

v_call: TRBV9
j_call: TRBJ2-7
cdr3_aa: ASSGDIPPYEQY

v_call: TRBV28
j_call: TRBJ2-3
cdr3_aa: ASSAAWAASTDTQY

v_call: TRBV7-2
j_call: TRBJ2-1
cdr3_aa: ASSSGLAGGGYEQF

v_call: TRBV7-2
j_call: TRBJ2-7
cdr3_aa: ASSRSSSGTYEQY

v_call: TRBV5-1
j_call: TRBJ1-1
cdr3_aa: ASSSRTGGMNTEAF

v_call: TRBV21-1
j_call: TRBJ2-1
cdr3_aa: ASGVAGGLVPHNEQF

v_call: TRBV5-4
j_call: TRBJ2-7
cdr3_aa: ASSPGLADSYEQY

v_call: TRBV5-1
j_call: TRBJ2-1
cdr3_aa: ASNPGQSYNEQF

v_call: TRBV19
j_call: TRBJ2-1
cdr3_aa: ASSIAGSYNEQF

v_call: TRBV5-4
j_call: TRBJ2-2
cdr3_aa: ASSSRTSGRGTGELF

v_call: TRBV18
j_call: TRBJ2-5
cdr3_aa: ASSLLGTSQETQY

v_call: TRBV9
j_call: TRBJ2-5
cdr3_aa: ASSRGLHQETQY

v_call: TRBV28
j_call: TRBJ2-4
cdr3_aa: ASSGTSLAKNIQY

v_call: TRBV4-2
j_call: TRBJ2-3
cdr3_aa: ASSPKAGLAVDTQY

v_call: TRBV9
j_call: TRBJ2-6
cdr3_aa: ASSVDRAGANVLT

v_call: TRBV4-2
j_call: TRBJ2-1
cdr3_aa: ASSQDVGLAGNEQF